These T cell receptor beta chains were read from a single sample in a study of post-analysis software for immune sequencing data. TCRdb used MiXCR to reprocess the PCR reads, holding one entry per CDR3 protein. Counted here are 160,000 or so distinct CDR3 sequences, roughly 35% occurring once; the ten biggest clones make up over 25%. The starting material was blood, obtained after autologous hematopoietic stem cell transplantation. These receptors all stem from a girl aged 10-17 years with multiple sclerosis. The CDR3 runs from the conserved cysteine through the conserved F or W. D genes are given only for firm matches. Clone size, where shown, is once, few, many, or a class for clones that have expanded.

j_gene	abundance	d_gene	v_gene	CDR3aa	CDR3nt
TRBJ2-2	few	-	TRBV12-3/TRBV12-4	CASSLREGEEFF	TGTGCCAGCAGTTTGAGGGAGGGGGAGGAGTTTTTT
TRBJ2-7	-	-	TRBV20-1	CSAIGFLDEQYF	TGCAGTGCTATAGGGTTTTTGGACGAGCAGTACTTC
TRBJ2-1	few	TRBD2	TRBV12-5	CASGLGTSGSWLEQFF	TGTGCTAGTGGTTTAGGGACTAGCGGGAGTTGGCTTGAGCAGTTCTTC
TRBJ2-3	few	-	TRBV5-1	CASSLEGTGTDTQYF	TGCGCCAGCAGCTTGGAGGGAACGGGGACAGATACGCAGTATTTT
TRBJ1-1	-	-	TRBV28	CASSHLAGMGEAFF	TGTGCCAGCAGCCACCTAGCGGGGATGGGTGAAGCTTTCTTT
TRBJ2-7	many	TRBD2	TRBV5-6	CASSSPGAGVNEQYF	TGTGCCAGCAGCTCCCCTGGAGCGGGAGTGAACGAGCAGTACTTC
TRBJ2-5	-	TRBD2	TRBV4-2	CASSPYTLAGGMGQETQYF	TGTGCCAGCAGCCCGTATACCTTGGCGGGAGGGATGGGCCAAGAGACCCAGTACTTC
TRBJ2-1	-	TRBD2	TRBV5-1	CASSLGSSGSYYQFF	TGCGCCAGCAGCTTGGGATCTAGCGGGAGCTACTATCAGTTCTTC
TRBJ2-7	few	-	TRBV7-9	CASSLDSGSSYEQYF	TGTGCCAGCAGCTTAGATTCAGGGAGCTCCTACGAGCAGTACTTC
TRBJ2-1	many	TRBD2	TRBV29-1	CSVTGLAGARHNEQFF	TGCAGCGTTACAGGACTAGCGGGAGCGAGACACAATGAGCAGTTCTTC
TRBJ2-3	-	-	TRBV12-3/TRBV12-4	CASSLSDADTQYF	TGTGCCAGCAGTTTATCCGACGCAGATACGCAGTATTTT
TRBJ2-1	-	-	TRBV7-9	CAIPRPEAMPDNEQFF	TGTGCCATCCCTCGACCCGAAGCGATGCCGGACAATGAGCAGTTCTTC
TRBJ1-1	-	TRBD1	TRBV7-2	CASSPRTGENTEAFF	TGTGCCAGCAGCCCGAGGACAGGGGAGAACACTGAAGCTTTCTTT
TRBJ2-1	-	TRBD2	TRBV2	CASSEFWVAGGINEQFF	TGTGCCAGCAGTGAATTCTGGGTAGCGGGAGGCATCAATGAGCAGTTCTTC
TRBJ2-1	-	-	TRBV14	CASSQAQTRNEQFF	TGTGCCAGCAGCCAAGCCCAAACTAGGAATGAGCAGTTCTTC
TRBJ1-5	-	-	TRBV6-2/TRBV6-3	CASSNWDASIGGNQPQHF	TGTGCCAGCAGCAACTGGGACGCCTCGATCGGGGGCAATCAGCCCCAGCATTTT
TRBJ2-1	-	TRBD1	TRBV7-9	CASSTYPGTAYNEQFF	TGTGCCAGCAGCACCTACCCCGGGACAGCTTACAATGAGCAGTTCTTC
TRBJ2-5	few	-	TRBV6-1	CASSLLGWETQYF	TGTGCCAGCAGTCTACTAGGTTGGGAGACCCAGTACTTC
TRBJ2-3	-	TRBD2	TRBV6-5	CASSFGLAGGRGRLDTQYF	TGTGCCAGCAGTTTCGGACTAGCGGGAGGGCGAGGGAGGTTAGATACGCAGTATTTT